This TCR beta chain emerged from a study of blood T cell repertoires in COVID-19. Study context: In each case, the material was cDNA or gDNA derived from T cells, B-cell-depleted T cells, or PBMCs.

Sequenced by immunoSEQ multiplex PCR; TCRdb stores in-frame clones only, minus some. The sample lists over 400,000 clones; roughly 91% were seen once. Followed longitudinally, the Seattle patients had been enrolled during active infection. Germline CDR1 is SNHLY and CDR2 is FYNNEI. The CDR3 is made up of 15 amino acids. V shed 3 bases and J 10 bases; nucleotides not matched to a gene: 4. What was sequenced was peripheral blood. V gene TRBV2 combines with J gene TRBJ2-1; the match to TRBD2 covers 15 bases. This TCR derives from a woman in her 50s with COVID-19, enrolled during active disease. The CDR3 DNA reads TGTGCCAGCAGTGAGGGACTAGCGGGGGGATGGGAGCAGTTCTTC. It specifies CASSEGLAGGWEQFF.